The T cell receptor (beta chain) under discussion was sequenced for a study of blood T cell repertoires in COVID-19. Whole-study context: From the United States, Italy and Spain came samples of acute and convalescent COVID-19. T cells, B-cell-depleted T cells, or PBMCs supplied cDNA or gDNA.

Per the original methods: How many nucleated cells were present was estimated from reference gene primer amplification. Here immunoSEQ multiplex PCR was the method, and the copy in TCRdb shows in-frame clones only, minus some. D and trimming come from the DNA, and the V and J calls and clone size come from that table. The table includes 150,000 to 200,000 clones, about 86% detected once. The CDR3 runs to 15 residues. With V trimmed by 5 bases and J by 6 bases, 8 bases remained unmatched. From germline, CDR1 is LGHDT and CDR2 YNNKEL (reference sequence). This TCR was recovered from a human donor with acute or convalescent COVID-19. The donor label of this sample is uncertain. The sample consisted of peripheral blood. The gene calls are TRBV3-1 (or the pseudogene TRBV3-2) and TRBJ2-7; 12 bases map to TRBD1. The CDR3 DNA reads as TGTGCCAGCAGCTCCCGGGACAGGGGGCTCGGCGAGCAGTACTTC. Translating gives CASSSRDRGLGEQYF.